Each of the 7 T cell receptor beta chains below was sequenced from the same sample in a study of OX40 agonist ivuxolimab in advanced cancers. Some clones are missing from TCRdb's copy, which holds only in-frame ones; the method was immunoSEQ multiplex PCR. The sample includes some 100,000 clones, just over 90% of them seen just once. This sample comprised CD4+ or CD8+ T cells sorted from blood, obtained in a trial of the OX40 agonist ivuxolimab. The receptors were sampled from an adult with an advanced solid tumor such as melanoma, head and neck, liver or kidney cancer.

The rearrangement joins TRBV2 to TRBJ2-5; D possibly matches TRBD1 or TRBD2 (5 bases each). Trimming pared 11 bases from V and 5 bases from J, leaving 15 bases between. Germline loops: CDR1 SNHLY, CDR2 FYNNEI. This CDR3 contains 12 residues. CDR3 sequence: CACAGAGETQYF. Written as DNA, the CDR3 is TGTGCCTGTGCCGGGGCGGGCGAGACCCAGTACTTC.

This chain joins TRBV9 and TRBJ2-2, with 13 bases identical to TRBD2. V shed 0 bases, J shed 6 bases, and the junction held 8 bases outside the gene matches. Germline assignment: CDR1 SGDLS and CDR2 YYNGEE. The CDR3 is 18 residues long. The CDR3 DNA reads TGTGCCAGCAGCGTAGGCCCCACTAGCGGGAGGGCCGCCGGGGAGCTGTTTTTT. Translated: CASSVGPTSGRAAGELFF. Full variable domain (missing parts from reference TRBV9 and TRBJ2-2): DSGVTQTPKHLITATGQRVTLRCSPRSGDLSVYWYQQSLDQGLQFLIQYYNGEERAKGNILERFSAQQFPDLHSELNLSSLELGDSALYFCASSVGPTSGRAAGELFFGEGSRLTVL.

The gene calls are TRBV5-6 and TRBJ2-1, with 8 bases identical to TRBD2. The junction had 8 bases not matched to a gene; V was cut back by 2 bases and J by 7 bases. Germline values: CDR1 SGHDT, CDR2 YYEEEE. This CDR3 spans 15 amino acids. The CDR3 sequence: CASSFTGGPGNEQFF. In DNA, the CDR3 is TGTGCCAGCAGCTTTACGGGAGGGCCGGGGAATGAGCAGTTCTTC.

This clone was seen only once. The chain couples TRBV11-2 to TRBJ2-3, with TRBD2 matching over 12 bases. This CDR3 region has 16 residues. Unmatched junction bases numbered 4, after V lost 4 bases and J lost 2 bases. Germline lookup yields CDR1 SGHAT and CDR2 FQNNGV. CDR3 sequence (DNA): TGTGCCAGCAGCTCAGCTAGCGGGAGGGCCACAGATACGCAGTATTTT. It is translated as CASSSASGRATDTQYF.

The chain is built from TRBV19 and TRBJ2-1, with D maybe TRBD2 (6 bases). This CDR3 comprises 16 residues. Trimming removed 4 bases at V and 2 bases at J, with 15 bases between. CDR1 and CDR2 from the germline V gene are LNHDA and SQIVND (reference sequence). CDR3: CASSTRGSGAYNEQFF. As DNA, the CDR3 is TGTGCCAGTAGTACCCGGGGGAGCGGAGCCTACAATGAGCAGTTCTTC.

V and J are TRBV19 and TRBJ2-7; 8 bases map to TRBD1. Germline trimming cut 4 bases from V and 4 bases from J; bases unmatched to any gene: 3. The germline V gene has CDR1 LNHDA and CDR2 SQIVND (reference sequence). The CDR3 length is 13 residues. Here the CDR3 reads CASSTTGGYEQYF. CDR3 DNA sequence: TGTGCCAGTAGTACCACAGGGGGATACGAGCAGTACTTC.

This sequence joins TRBV2 and TRBJ2-2; D is uncertain. This CDR3 region has 16 residues. The germline CDR1 and CDR2 sequences are SNHLY and FYNNEI. The V and J ends lost 4 bases and 0 bases respectively, with 12 bases between them. The CDR3 DNA follows: TGTGCCAGCAGTGTTAGGGCCCCTTCGAACACCGGGGAGCTGTTTTTT. The encoded protein is CASSVRAPSNTGELFF.